This T cell receptor beta chain comes out of a study of CD8 T cells in ankylosing spondylitis. General study findings and limits: Ankylosing spondylitis blood appeared to be characterized by a TCR beta motif of several highly homologous variants.

After removal of 6 bases from V and 2 bases from J, the junction contained 9 bases not matched to a gene. Germline V gives CDR1 ENHRY, CDR2 SYGVKD. The CDR3 loop spans 15 amino acids. This clonotype showed up many times. Its matching antigen is unknown. Making use of molecular barcodes, quantitative 5'-RACE generated TCR beta libraries. TCRdb redid the calling of the 5' RACE reads with MiXCR, one entry per CDR3 protein. This sample carries about 320,000 distinct CDR3 sequences, around a tenth of them seen once, and the ten largest clones take 9.1%. The sequence came from a female donor with ankylosing spondylitis or in good health (not recorded which). The V call is TRBV10-3, the J call TRBJ1-2; 7 positions agree with TRBD1. Sample: blood, either unsorted or a sorted T cell fraction (not recorded which). The CDR3 DNA sequence: TGTGCCATCAGGAACACAGGGGAGGGGAACTATGGCTACACCTTC. Its protein product is CAIRNTGEGNYGYTF.